These T cell receptor beta chains were read from a single sample in a study of regulatory T cells in long-lasting Graves disease. TCRdb called the multiplex PCR reads again in MiXCR, with one record for every CDR3 protein. The sample records 350,000 to 550,000 distinct CDR3 sequences, about 14% being singletons. These data also featured in a second study, about T cells in Graves' hyperthyroidism and ophthalmopathy.

The sample consisted of peripheral blood mononuclear cells (PBMCs), taken at new diagnosis, from a patient treated with antithyroid drugs. Receptors were obtained from a woman aged 50 to 60 with Graves disease. The CDR3 runs from the conserved cysteine through the conserved F or W. A D gene is named only where the DNA matches it firmly. Only part of the rows carry a size: once, few, many, or a class if the clone is expanded.

clone_size j_call d_call v_call cdr3_nt cdr3_aa
many TRBJ2-7 TRBD1 TRBV2 TGTGCCAGCAGTGCCGGGACAGGGTCCTACGAGCAGTACTTC CASSAGTGSYEQYF
many TRBJ2-7 TRBD2 TRBV12-3/TRBV12-4 TGTGCCAGCAGTTTGGGCGGGAGCCCTCTAGAGCAGTACTTC CASSLGGSPLEQYF
NA TRBJ2-5 NA TRBV7-3 TGTGCCAGCAGCCCTCAGGGCCAAGGGGAGACCCAGTACTTC CASSPQGQGETQYF
many TRBJ1-3 NA TRBV24-1 TGTGCCACCAGTGGGTCTGGAAACACCATATATTTT CATSGSGNTIYF
many TRBJ2-7 NA TRBV10-3 TGTGCCATCAGTGAGTCCCTCTCCTACGAGCAGTACTTC CAISESLSYEQYF
NA TRBJ1-2 TRBD1 TRBV6-2/TRBV6-3 TGTGCCAGCAGTGAGAGACAGGGGGCGAGTTTTGATGGCTACACCTTC CASSERQGASFDGYTF
many TRBJ2-1 NA TRBV7-3 TGTGCCAGCAGCTTAAGAGGTGTAAGAGAGCAGTTCTTC CASSLRGVREQFF
many TRBJ1-5 NA TRBV28 TGTGCCAGCGACGGGGGCGTACATCAGCCCCAGCATTTT CASDGGVHQPQHF
NA TRBJ2-1 NA TRBV5-1 TGCGCCAGCAGACCCGCCGGGACACAAACCTACAATGCGCAGTTCTTC CASRPAGTQTYNAQFF
many TRBJ2-7 NA TRBV2 TGTGCCAGCAGTGAGTCAAGGGGTCCTACCTACGAGCAGTACTTC CASSESRGPTYEQYF
many TRBJ1-2 TRBD1 TRBV12-3/TRBV12-4 TGTGCCAGCAGTTTAAGTCAGGGGGTGCATGGCTACACCTTC CASSLSQGVHGYTF
many TRBJ2-3 NA TRBV28 TGTGCCAGCAGTTTCGCCCGGGACCCACGGGTAGATACGCAGTATTTT CASSFARDPRVDTQYF
once TRBJ2-5 TRBD2 TRBV7-2 TGTGCCAGCCAACTAGCGGGGGACCAAGAGACCCAGTACTTC CASQLAGDQETQYF
many TRBJ2-3 TRBD1 TRBV7-9 TGTGCCAGCAGCTTACCTACAGGGGCGGGAGATACGCAGTATTTT CASSLPTGAGDTQYF
NA TRBJ1-2 TRBD1 TRBV10-3 TGTGCCATCAGTGAGCCGGGGAGTGGGGTTAACACAGGGGGCTTTTGCTACACCTTC CAISEPGSGVNTGGFCYTF
many TRBJ1-2 NA TRBV11-2 TGTGCCAGCAGCTTTCGGTTTGGCTACACCTTC CASSFRFGYTF
few TRBJ1-5 NA TRBV4-1 TGCGCCAGCAGCCAAGATGTAGGGCCCAATCAGCCCCAGCATTTT CASSQDVGPNQPQHF
many TRBJ2-1 TRBD1 TRBV7-8 TGTGCCAGCAGCTCAAGACAGGGGACCATCCACAATGAGCAGTTCTTC CASSSRQGTIHNEQFF
NA TRBJ2-2 TRBD2 TRBV11-3 TGTGCCAGCAGCTATAGCGGGTCGGTGAACACCGGGGAGCTGTTTTTT CASSYSGSVNTGELFF
few TRBJ1-6 NA TRBV7-9 TGTGCCAGCAGTTCCGGGCCCGAGGGTTCACCCCTCCACTTT CASSSGPEGSPLHF
few TRBJ2-1 TRBD2 TRBV5-6 TGTGCCAGCAGCTTGCTAGCGGGAGGATATGAGCAGTTCTTC CASSLLAGGYEQFF
NA TRBJ1-3 NA TRBV5-6 TGTGCCAGCAGCTTGGGGGTTGGAAACACCATATATTTT CASSLGVGNTIYF
NA TRBJ2-2 TRBD2 TRBV10-2 TGCGCCAGCAGTGAAGGACTAGCGGGGCCCGGGGAGCTGTTTTTT CASSEGLAGPGELFF
few TRBJ2-1 NA TRBV20-1 TGCAGTGCTGGCCACGGCGGTAGTGAGCAGTTCTTC CSAGHGGSEQFF
NA TRBJ1-5 NA TRBV7-2 TGTGCCAGCAGCTTTGGACCCGCTCGGGGCAATCAGCCCCAGCATTTT CASSFGPARGNQPQHF
NA TRBJ2-2 TRBD2 TRBV4-1 TGCGCCAGCAGCCAAGATTCGGGGGGCACCGGGGAGCTGTTTTTT CASSQDSGGTGELFF
NA TRBJ1-3 NA TRBV2 TGTGCCAGCAGAGGAGACCTTACACCGCTCTCTGGAAACACCATATATTTT CASRGDLTPLSGNTIYF
NA TRBJ2-1 TRBD2 TRBV20-1 TGCAGTGCTAGAGATCGTGGGAGGGGCTACAATGAGCAGTTCTTC CSARDRGRGYNEQFF
NA TRBJ1-1 NA TRBV3-1 TGTGCCAGCAGCCAGGACGTGTGGGGCAGGAACACTGAAGCTTTCTTT CASSQDVWGRNTEAFF
few TRBJ2-2 TRBD2 TRBV12-5 TGTGCTAGTGGTATAGCGGGAGTGGGCACCGGGGAGCTGTTTTTT CASGIAGVGTGELFF
NA TRBJ1-2 NA TRBV28 TGTGCCAGCAGGACAGGACCCCTGGAAGTGGACACCTTC CASRTGPLEVDTF
many TRBJ2-1 TRBD2 TRBV27 TGTGCCAGCAGTTATCGGACTAGCGGGAGTTGGGATGAGCAGTTCTTC CASSYRTSGSWDEQFF
many TRBJ2-1 TRBD2 TRBV9 TGTGCCAGCAGCGTAGACAATAGCGGGAGGGCATCCGTGGGGGAGCAGTTCTTC CASSVDNSGRASVGEQFF
NA TRBJ2-7 NA TRBV20-1 TGCAGTGCTAGAGACCAGGGGCTTTACGAGCAGTACTTC CSARDQGLYEQYF
few TRBJ2-1 TRBD1 TRBV4-1 TGCGCCAGCAGCCAAACGACAGGGTCCTACAATGAGCAGTTCTTC CASSQTTGSYNEQFF
NA TRBJ2-2 NA TRBV4-1 TGCGCCAGCAGCCAAGGGGCAGGGCCCGGGGAGCTGTTTTTT CASSQGAGPGELFF
few TRBJ1-5 TRBD1 TRBV20-1 TGCAGTGCTAGAGTCTGGGGACAGGGCAATCAGCCCCAGCATTTT CSARVWGQGNQPQHF
many TRBJ1-1 NA TRBV2 TGTGCCAGCAGCGAAGTGAACACTGAAGCTTTCTTT CASSEVNTEAFF
NA TRBJ1-5 NA TRBV6-9 TGTGCCAGCAGTTACTCTGGGGGGGAGGGACGACGGAAGGGCAATCAGTCCCAGCATTTT CASSYSGGEGRRKGNQSQHF
few TRBJ2-3 TRBD2 TRBV18 TGTGCCAGCTCACCACCGGGACTAGCGGGAGCCCGGGGAGATACGCAGTATTTT CASSPPGLAGARGDTQYF
few TRBJ2-3 NA TRBV28 TGCGCCAGCAGTTTTCCGGGCAAGGGCACAGATACGCAGTATTTT CASSFPGKGTDTQYF
few TRBJ1-5 NA TRBV28 TGTGCCAGCACCCTCAACTGGGGGAATCAGCCCCAGCATTTT CASTLNWGNQPQHF
many TRBJ2-7 TRBD1 TRBV28 TGTGCCAGCAGTCGGGACAGTAGTCACGAGCAGTACTTC CASSRDSSHEQYF
many TRBJ2-7 NA TRBV20-1 TGCAGTGCCCACAGGGACTATTCGAACTACGAGCAGTACTTC CSAHRDYSNYEQYF
many TRBJ2-3 NA TRBV6-1 TGTGCCAGTCCGGCCGGCTACAGGAGCACAGATACGCAGTATTTT CASPAGYRSTDTQYF
many TRBJ2-1 TRBD1 TRBV2 TGTGCCAGCAGAAAGGAGACAGGGGCCCTGAGGGATGAGCAGTTCTTC CASRKETGALRDEQFF
few TRBJ2-2 NA TRBV7-2 TGTGCCAGCAGCCCAGACTGGACCAACACCGGGGAGCTGTTTTTT CASSPDWTNTGELFF
many TRBJ2-5 NA TRBV2 TGTGCCAGCAGCGCACAGGGTCGGGAGACCCAGTACTTC CASSAQGRETQYF
many TRBJ2-7 TRBD1 TRBV18 TGTGCCAGCTCACGAACGCTATTACAGGGGGCAAAAACCTACGAGCAGTACTTC CASSRTLLQGAKTYEQYF
many TRBJ1-3 NA TRBV5-1 TGCGCCAGCAGCTTGGACGGCACTGGAAACACCATATATTTT CASSLDGTGNTIYF
many TRBJ1-4 TRBD1 TRBV10-3 TGTGCCATCAGGCCGGGACAGGGGGCTTTCGGCGAAAAACTGTTTTTT CAIRPGQGAFGEKLFF
many TRBJ1-4 NA TRBV29-1 TGCAGCGTACAACACGCAACTAATGAAAAACTGTTTTTT CSVQHATNEKLFF
many TRBJ2-7 NA TRBV6-1 TGTGCCAGCAGTGAAGCGATAAGCGGACTCGACGACGAGCAGTACTTC CASSEAISGLDDEQYF
many TRBJ1-4 TRBD1 TRBV2 TGTGCCAGCAGCAAGGGGTACAGGGGAAATGAAAAACTGTTTTTT CASSKGYRGNEKLFF
few TRBJ1-1 TRBD1 TRBV19 TGTGCCAGTAGTACCCACCCGGGAACCAACAGGGGCGCTTTCTTT CASSTHPGTNRGAFF
few TRBJ2-5 TRBD1 TRBV3-1 TGTGCCAGCAGCCAAGATCAGGGGGAATGGACCCAGTACTTC CASSQDQGEWTQYF
many TRBJ2-1 TRBD1 TRBV7-9 TGTGCCAGCAGCGCGGGACAGGACCGGAATGAGCAGTTCTTC CASSAGQDRNEQFF